The rows below give T cell receptor beta chains drawn from one sample of a study of response to subunit inactivated influenza vaccine. TCRdb itself ran the RT-PCR reads through MiXCR, one entry per CDR3 protein. The repertoire includes 150,000 to 200,000 distinct CDR3 sequences, roughly 10% of them detected once, and over 10% sits in the top ten. Sequenced material: non-naive T cells sorted from PBMCs, taken 40 to 50 days after vaccination. The receptors originated from a man in his fifties who received an inactivated influenza vaccine. Each CDR3 is given with its conserved first and last residue. A D gene is named only where the DNA matches it firmly.

j_gene	d_gene	v_gene	CDR3aa
TRBJ2-6	NA	TRBV5-6	CASSTRGTGANVLTF
TRBJ2-1	NA	TRBV12-3/TRBV12-4	CASSSLQRAGRDEQFF
TRBJ2-4	TRBD1	TRBV11-1	CASSFRTGGNIQYF
TRBJ2-7	TRBD2	TRBV25-1	CGRDYEQYF
TRBJ2-5	NA	TRBV2	CASSEGGRTQYF
TRBJ2-7	NA	TRBV7-2	CASSLEAPYEQYF
TRBJ2-7	NA	TRBV2	CASGRRVGEQYF
TRBJ2-7	NA	TRBV4-3	CASSSGSTYEQYF
TRBJ2-7	NA	TRBV7-9	CASSQFEGTPLYF
TRBJ2-7	TRBD1	TRBV7-9	CASSGGQGASYEQYF
TRBJ2-1	NA	TRBV7-2	CASSMRSGYPYNEQFF
TRBJ1-4	NA	TRBV5-1	CASSTTGGQFEKLFF
TRBJ2-7	NA	TRBV25-1	CASSGTGGDYEQYF
TRBJ2-7	TRBD1	TRBV20-1	CSVGPPRDRGRYEQYF
TRBJ2-7	NA	TRBV7-2	CASSLAGQGWGREQYF
TRBJ1-6	NA	TRBV7-6	CASSLAGTSENSPLHF
TRBJ2-2	NA	TRBV7-2	CASSPLFGGRVTGELFF